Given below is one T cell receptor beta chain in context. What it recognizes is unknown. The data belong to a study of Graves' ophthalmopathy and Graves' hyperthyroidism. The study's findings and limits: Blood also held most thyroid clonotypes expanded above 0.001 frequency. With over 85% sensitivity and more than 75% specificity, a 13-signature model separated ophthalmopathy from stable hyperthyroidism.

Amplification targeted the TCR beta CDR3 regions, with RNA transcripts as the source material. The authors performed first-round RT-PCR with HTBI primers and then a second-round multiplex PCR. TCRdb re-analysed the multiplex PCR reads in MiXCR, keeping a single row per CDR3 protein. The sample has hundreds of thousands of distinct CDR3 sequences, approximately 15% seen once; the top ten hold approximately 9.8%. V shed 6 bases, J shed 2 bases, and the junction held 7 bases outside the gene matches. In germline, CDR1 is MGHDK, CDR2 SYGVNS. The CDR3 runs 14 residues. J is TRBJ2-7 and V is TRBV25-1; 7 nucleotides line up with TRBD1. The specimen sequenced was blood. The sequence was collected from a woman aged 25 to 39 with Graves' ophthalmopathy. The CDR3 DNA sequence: TGTGCCAGCAGCGGACAGACAGGGACCTACGAGCAGTACTTC. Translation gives CASSGQTGTYEQYF.